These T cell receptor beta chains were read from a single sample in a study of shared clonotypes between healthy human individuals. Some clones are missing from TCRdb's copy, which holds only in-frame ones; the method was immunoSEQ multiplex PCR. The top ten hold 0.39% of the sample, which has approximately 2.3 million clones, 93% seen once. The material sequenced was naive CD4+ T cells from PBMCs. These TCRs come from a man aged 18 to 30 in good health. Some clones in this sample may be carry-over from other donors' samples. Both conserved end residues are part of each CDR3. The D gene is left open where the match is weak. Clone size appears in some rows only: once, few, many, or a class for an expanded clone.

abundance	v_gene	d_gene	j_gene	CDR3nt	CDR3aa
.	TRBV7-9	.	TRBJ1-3	TGTGCCAGCAGCCCCAGGTACTCCAACTCTGGAAACACCATATATTTT	CASSPRYSNSGNTIYF
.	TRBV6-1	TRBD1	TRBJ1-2	TGTGCCAGCAGTGAAAAGGACAGGGAAAATGGCTACACCTTC	CASSEKDRENGYTF
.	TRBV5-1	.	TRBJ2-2	TGCGCCAGCAGCCCAGCCGCGCCGGGAGCGACCACCGGGGAGCTGTTTTTT	CASSPAAPGATTGELFF
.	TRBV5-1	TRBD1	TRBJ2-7	TGCGCCAGCAGCTCCGCGGGGGGACAGGGGGCGTCATCCCGATACGAGCAGTACTTC	CASSSAGGQGASSRYEQYF
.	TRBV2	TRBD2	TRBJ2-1	TGTGCCAGCAGTGCTGGGACTAGCGGCTACAATGAGCAGTTCTTC	CASSAGTSGYNEQFF
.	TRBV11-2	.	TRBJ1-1	TGTGCCAGCAGCCCTAATCTGGGGGCCTGGTCTGAAGCTTTCTTT	CASSPNLGAWSEAFF
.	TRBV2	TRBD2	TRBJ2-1	TGTGCCAGCAGTGTTCGGACTAGCGGCAATGAGCAGTTCTTC	CASSVRTSGNEQFF
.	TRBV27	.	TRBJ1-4	TGTGCCAGCAGTTTAGCCCTCACAGGGAAAGGTGAAAAACTGTTTTTT	CASSLALTGKGEKLFF
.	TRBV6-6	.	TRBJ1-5	TGTGCCAGCAGTGATACTTATAGCAATCAGCCCCAGCATTTT	CASSDTYSNQPQHF
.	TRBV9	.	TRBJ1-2	TGTGCCAGCAGCGTAGATTCAAACTATGGCTACACCTTC	CASSVDSNYGYTF
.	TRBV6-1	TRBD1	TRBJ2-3	TGTGCCAGCAAGGCAGGGGGCCCAGATACGCAGTATTTT	CASKAGGPDTQYF
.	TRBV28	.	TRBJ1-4	TGTGCCAGCAGTTCCGCACAGTTGGAAAAACTGTTTTTT	CASSSAQLEKLFF
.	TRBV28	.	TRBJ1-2	TGTGCCAGCAGTTTCAATCCGGACAGAGTAGACTATGGCTACACCTTC	CASSFNPDRVDYGYTF
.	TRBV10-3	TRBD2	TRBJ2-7	TGTGCCATCAGTGAGACTAGCGGGAAGTCTGGGTCCTACGAGCAGTACTTC	CAISETSGKSGSYEQYF
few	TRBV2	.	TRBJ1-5	TGTGCCAGCAGTGTTCGGGGGGGCGGTCAGCCCCAGCATTTT	CASSVRGGGQPQHF
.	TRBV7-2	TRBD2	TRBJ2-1	TGTGCCAGCAGGTTACCTAGCGGTTACAATGAGCAGTTCTTC	CASRLPSGYNEQFF
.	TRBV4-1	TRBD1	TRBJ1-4	TGCGCCAGCAGCGCGAGGACAGGAACTAATGAAAAACTGTTTTTT	CASSARTGTNEKLFF
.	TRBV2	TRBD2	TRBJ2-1	TGTGCCAGCAGTGATCCGGGGGGGGTGTTCTTC	CASSDPGGVFF
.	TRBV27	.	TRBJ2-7	TGTGCCAGCAGCCCCGGACGTAGCATCGGGTCCTACGAGCAGTACTTC	CASSPGRSIGSYEQYF
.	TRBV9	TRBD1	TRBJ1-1	TGTGCCAGCAGCTACGGACAGGGGGTAATGAACACTGAAGCTTTCTTT	CASSYGQGVMNTEAFF
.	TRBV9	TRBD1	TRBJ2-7	TGTGCCAGCAGCGCAGGTGGGACAGTGGACTACGAGCAGTACTTC	CASSAGGTVDYEQYF
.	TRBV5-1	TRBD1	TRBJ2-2	TGCGCCAGCAGCCAAGGACAGGGGGTCGGGGAGCTGTTTTTT	CASSQGQGVGELFF
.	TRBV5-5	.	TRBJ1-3	TGTGCCAGCAGCCCGGAAGGTTCCTCTGGAAACACCATATATTTT	CASSPEGSSGNTIYF
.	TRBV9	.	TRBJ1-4	TGTGCCAGCAGCGTAGCTTTAGGGCAGAATAATGAAAAACTGTTTTTT	CASSVALGQNNEKLFF
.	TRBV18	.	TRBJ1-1	TGTGCCAGCTCCCCGACCTTGGACAGTGAAGCTTTCTTT	CASSPTLDSEAFF
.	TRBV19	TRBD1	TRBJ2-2	TGTGCCAGTAGTATAGGTGCCAGGGGGTACACCGGGGAGCTGTTTTTT	CASSIGARGYTGELFF
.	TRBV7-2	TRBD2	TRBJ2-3	TGTGCCAGCAGCTCCGGACTAGCGGGAGGTACGCAGTATTTT	CASSSGLAGGTQYF
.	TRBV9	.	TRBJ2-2	TGTGCCAGCAGCGTAAGCAGGGCCACCGGGGAGCTGTTTTTT	CASSVSRATGELFF
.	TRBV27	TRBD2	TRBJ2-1	TGTGCCAGCAGTCTCATAGCGGGAGGTCTAAATGAGCAGTTCTTC	CASSLIAGGLNEQFF
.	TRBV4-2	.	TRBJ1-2	TGTGCCAGCAGCCAAGATGACAGACAGAACTATGGCTACACCTTC	CASSQDDRQNYGYTF
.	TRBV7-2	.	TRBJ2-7	TGTGCCAGCAGCCGGGGGCTATACGAGCAGTACTTC	CASSRGLYEQYF
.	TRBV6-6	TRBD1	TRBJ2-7	TGTGCCAGCAGCCGTCCCGGGACAGGGGATTACGAGCAGTACTTC	CASSRPGTGDYEQYF
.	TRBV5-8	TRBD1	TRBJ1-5	TGTGCCAGCAGCTTGGTATTGGACAGGGATGGCAATCAGCCCCAGCATTTT	CASSLVLDRDGNQPQHF
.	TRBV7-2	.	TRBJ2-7	TGTGCCAGCAGCTTTCAGGGGAGCGACGAGCAGTACTTC	CASSFQGSDEQYF
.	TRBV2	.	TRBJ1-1	TGTGCCAGCAGTTTAGATATGAACACTGAAGCTTTCTTT	CASSLDMNTEAFF
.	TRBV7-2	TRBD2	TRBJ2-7	TGTGCCAGCAGCCGAAGAACTAGCGGGGTGATTTGGGAGCAGTACTTC	CASSRRTSGVIWEQYF
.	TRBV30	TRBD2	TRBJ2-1	TGTGCCTGGGTGGCCAAAGCGGGAGTCTACAATGAGCAGTTCTTC	CAWVAKAGVYNEQFF
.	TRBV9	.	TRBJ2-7	TGTGCCAGCAGCGCCCAGGGGTTCGGGACTTACGAGCAGTACTTC	CASSAQGFGTYEQYF
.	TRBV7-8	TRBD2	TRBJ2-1	TGTGCCAGCAGCGCCCAATCAGCGGGAGTTGACTATGAGCAGTTCTTC	CASSAQSAGVDYEQFF
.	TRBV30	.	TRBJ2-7	TGTGCCTGGAGTCCAGAGGTCGAGCAGTACTTC	CAWSPEVEQYF
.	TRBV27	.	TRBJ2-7	TGTGCCAGCAGTTCTGCCGGGACGGTCACCTACGAGCAGTACTTC	CASSSAGTVTYEQYF
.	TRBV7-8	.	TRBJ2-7	TGTGCCAGCAGCCCACGTGGAGCACCAGAAGGCGAGCAGTACTTC	CASSPRGAPEGEQYF
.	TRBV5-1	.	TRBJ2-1	TGCGCCAGCAGCTTGATGAGGACGGGGATCAATGAGCAGTTCTTC	CASSLMRTGINEQFF
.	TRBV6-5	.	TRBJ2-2	TGTGCCAGCCAGGGCCCGAACACCGGGGAGCTGTTTTTT	CASQGPNTGELFF
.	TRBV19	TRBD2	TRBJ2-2	TGTGCCAGTAGCGGGACTAGACGTCCCGGGGAGCTGTTTTTT	CASSGTRRPGELFF
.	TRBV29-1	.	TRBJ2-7	TGCAGCGTTGTCGTCGCAGGAACCTACGAGCAGTACTTC	CSVVVAGTYEQYF
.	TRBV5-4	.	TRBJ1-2	TGTGCCAGCAGCTTTCCGGGGGGTTTGGATGGCTACACCTTC	CASSFPGGLDGYTF